This entry features one T cell receptor beta chain sequence. Only in-frame clones appear in the TCRdb table, and some are missing; sequencing was by immunoSEQ multiplex PCR. The sample includes some 1,400,000 clones, more than 95% of them seen just once. Germline lookup yields CDR1 KGHSH and CDR2 LQKENI. Trimming cost V 0 bases and J 5 bases, with 13 bases left between them. The CDR3 sequence is 15 residues long. The data belong to a study of shared clonotypes between healthy human individuals. This clonotype originated in a man aged 25-45 years in good health. The sequencing sample was made of naive CD4+ T cells sorted from blood. Subset given: CD45RA+ positively selected. The rearrangement links TRBV18 to TRBJ2-5; possible D gene TRBD1, 5 bases. The CDR3 reads CASSPPKGAEETQYF. The CDR3, as DNA: TGTGCCAGCTCACCACCGAAAGGGGCGGAGGAGACCCAGTACTTC.